This T cell receptor beta chain was identified during a study of T cells in Graves' hyperthyroidism and ophthalmopathy. Patients having uncontrolled infection, another autoimmune disease, pregnancy or lactation were not included. Amplified regions were TCR beta CDR3 sequences from RNA transcripts. The primer set for the first-round RT-PCR of the TCR CDR3 was HTBI. TCRdb independently ran MiXCR on the multiplex PCR reads; one entry per CDR3 protein. This sample has 500,000 to 800,000 distinct CDR3 sequences, with 45% found just once. With regard to this clonotype: No antigen is known for it. Being one base from a much bigger clone, this may be a read error.

Study results and limitations: Blood also carried most thyroid clonotypes expanded above 0.001. The authors' 13 V-J model separated ophthalmopathy from stable hyperthyroidism. Model predictions of ophthalmopathy came a median approximately 6.8 months before onset.

V gave up 7 bases and J gave up 0 bases, with 10 bases separating them. CDR1 and CDR2 from the germline V gene are SGDLS and YYNGEE. This CDR3 is built from 13 residues. Specimen: peripheral blood or thyroid tissue (not recorded which). The chain is built from TRBV9 and TRBJ1-2; unclear D gene. The receptor comes from an adult man with Graves' disease, either hyperthyroidism or ophthalmopathy (not recorded which). CDR3 sequence reads: CASGRGANYGYTF. DNA for the CDR3: TGTGCCAGCGGGCGGGGAGCTAACTATGGCTACACCTTC.